Described below is a single TCR beta chain sequence and its context. The specificity of this receptor is unknown. The CDR3 end lies 3 residues beyond the end of the read and is filled in from the germline J gene. Using the immunoSEQ assay, multiplex PCR amplified TCR beta CDR3 regions from an average of roughly 1,200 ng of genomic DNA per sample. Primer bias was corrected in the assay by using a complete synthetic TCR repertoire to establish an amplification baseline. Amplicons were sequenced on the Illumina platform. The original methods were these. Error correction of the sequences involved clustering with frequency ratios plus a modified nearest-neighbor algorithm, after which the sequences were analyzed in the immunoSEQ Analyzer using IMGT gene definitions. TCR richness and evenness were averaged over 20 rarefaction repeats at each rarefaction depth, excluding samples with fewer sequences than the depth. Relative abundances of V, D and J genes were compared between groups using Wilcoxon rank sum tests, with FDR correction applied. An intraclass correlation of around 96% for TCR richness and an average of around 76% across 66 gene segments were obtained from the blinded duplicates. In its TCRdb copy, this immuneACCESS table keeps in-frame sequences only and misses some clones. Where compared with another copy, unresolved V genes explain less than half of these, and the others have no known cause. That table gives V, J and clone size, and the DNA gave D and trimming. The sample's table covers under 45,000 clones. The biggest ten clones account for approximately 4.8% of the sample.

V was cut back by 8 bases and J by 1 base, leaving a gap of 9 bases between them. In the germline V gene, CDR1 corresponds to SGHAT and CDR2 to FQNNGV. The CDR3 spans 12 residues, from the cysteine through the phenylalanine. Sequencing covers 27 bases of the CDR3, shown here with the frame starting at base 1. The sample comes from a study of T cells in women clearing cervical HPV infection (dated by TCRdb to the late 2010s). Turning to the overall study: Cases were 25 women with histologically confirmed HPV16-related CIN3 or worse, including a couple of invasive cancers. Cases had a median age of around 32 years compared with 38 to 40 for controls, and baseline characteristics showed no significant differences between the groups. Since only a few of the women had HLA typing available, the possibility that HLA type was acting as a confounder could not be ruled out. An exploratory proof-of-principle case-control study, nested within the Guanacaste HPV Natural History Study in Costa Rica, was conducted to compare TCR repertoires across cervical HPV16 outcomes. Blood from cases was collected at the visit where the lesion was first found, while blood from controls was collected once the infection could no longer be detected. The parent cohort enrolled roughly 9,400 women aged 18 or older in Guanacaste, Costa Rica, in about 1992 to 1995 and followed the women for around seven years. Cases were matched to controls by age within five years and by the year the sample was collected. Quality controls consisted of five blinded duplicates per group, for a total of around 60 samples made up of roughly 50 participants and ten or so replicates. The approximately 25 controls were women who cleared a single incident HPV16 infection within 12 months without developing precancer or cancer. For cases, a median interval of roughly 150 days, with an interquartile range of about 90 to 210 days, was observed between lesion detection and blood sampling.

The paper's findings and limits, for the study overall: Cases had lower TRBV6-7 relative abundance than controls (about 0.1% versus 0.15%; Bonferroni P = 0.0008). Cases were distinguished from controls with an estimated AUC of approximately 0.8 by random forest classifiers combining richness and V gene abundances. Across sequencing depths, CIN3+ cases showed significantly higher TCR repertoire richness than controls, but evenness did not differ between the groups. The cross-sectional design could not show whether the associations came before the infection or were a result of it, and neither effector/memory subsets nor HPV-specific T cells were isolated. T-cell numbers per sample were unknown, so richness differences could reflect varying T-cell content rather than repertoire biology.

Every participant had a single incident cervical HPV16 infection, and prevalent HPV16 infections were excluded. Cervical HPV DNA was detected by MY09/MY11 PCR, and genotyping was performed by dot-blot hybridization. Approximately 16 mL of heparinized blood were centrifuged, and the buffy coat was split into aliquots, frozen at -30 degrees C, and then kept at -80 degrees C. QIAGEN kits were used to extract genomic DNA from buffy coat specimens. The specimen was blood buffy coat. The chain is assembled from TRBV11-2 and TRBJ2-7, with a tentative D gene TRBD2 over 5 matching bases. The TCR sequence derives from a woman aged 18 to 75 with a cervical HPV16 infection that either progressed to CIN3+ or cleared (not recorded which). The CDR3 has the sequence CASLARSYEQYF. The CDR3 bases that were read are TGTGCCAGCTTAGCGCGATCCTACGAG.